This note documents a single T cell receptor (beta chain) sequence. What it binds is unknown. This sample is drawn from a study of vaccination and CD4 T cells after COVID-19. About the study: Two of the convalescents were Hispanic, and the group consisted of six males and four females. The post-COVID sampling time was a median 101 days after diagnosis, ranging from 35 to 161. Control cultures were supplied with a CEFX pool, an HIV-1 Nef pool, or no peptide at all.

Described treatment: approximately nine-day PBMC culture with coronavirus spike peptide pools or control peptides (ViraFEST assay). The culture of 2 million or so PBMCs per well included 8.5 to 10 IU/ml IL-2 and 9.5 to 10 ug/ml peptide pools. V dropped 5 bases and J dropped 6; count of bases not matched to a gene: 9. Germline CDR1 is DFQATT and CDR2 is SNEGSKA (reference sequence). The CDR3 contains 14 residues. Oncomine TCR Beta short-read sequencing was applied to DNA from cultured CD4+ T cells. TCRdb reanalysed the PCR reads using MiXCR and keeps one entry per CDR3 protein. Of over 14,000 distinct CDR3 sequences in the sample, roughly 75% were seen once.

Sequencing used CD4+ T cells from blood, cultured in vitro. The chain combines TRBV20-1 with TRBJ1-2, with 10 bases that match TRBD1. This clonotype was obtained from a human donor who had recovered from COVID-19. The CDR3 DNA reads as TGCAGTGCTCTACGACAGGGGGCTAATGATGGCTACACCTTC. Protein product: CSALRQGANDGYTF.